One sample yielded the 10 T cell receptor beta chains listed below, sequenced in a study of T cell changes during pregnancy in multiple sclerosis. This table comes from immunoSEQ multiplex PCR, and its TCRdb copy is limited to in-frame clones, with some not included. In the table there are more than 80,000 clones, around 93% of which are singletons. The material was peripheral blood, obtained after pregnancy. The receptors shown here come from a female donor with multiple sclerosis, enrolled in a pregnancy study.

The chain links TRBV7-3 to TRBJ2-5, with 7 bases identical to TRBD1. The CDR3 has 13 amino acids. Per germline, CDR1 SGHTA and CDR2 FQGTGA. J was trimmed by 3 bases and V by 5 bases; bases with no gene match: 3. The DNA for the CDR3 is TGTGCCAGCAGCCTACAGGGGAAAGAGACCCAGTACTTC. It codes for CASSLQGKETQYF.

In DNA form, the CDR3 reads TGTGCCTGGAAAAGAGGACGCCGCTGGGGGGATGAGCAGTTCTTC. This translates into CAWKRGRRWGDEQFF. This sequence joins TRBV30 and TRBJ2-1; D may be TRBD2 (6 bases). Germline loops: CDR1 GTSNPN, CDR2 SVGIG (reference sequence). Deletions cut 4 bases from V and 8 bases from J, with 21 bases between. CDR3 length equals 15 residues.

The chain joins TRBV5-6 to TRBJ1-4; D may be TRBD1 (5 bases). Germline assignment: CDR1 SGHDT and CDR2 YYEEEE. The CDR3 consists of 16 residues. The ends were cut back, 0 bases at V and 4 bases at J, with 13 bases in the middle. The CDR3 nucleotides read TGTGCCAGCAGCTTGGTAGGGGTGGATGGTAATGAAAAACTGTTTTTT. Encoded protein: CASSLVGVDGNEKLFF.

This clone has only one observation. This chain connects TRBV7-3 to TRBJ2-1, with D possibly matching TRBD2 (6 bases). Trimming removed 6 bases from V and 3 bases from J, with 15 bases in between. There are 15 residues in the CDR3. Germline lookup yields CDR1 SGHTA and CDR2 FQGTGA. CDR3 in amino acids: CASSPEGSVYNEQFF. Written as DNA, the CDR3 is TGTGCCAGCAGTCCGGAGGGGTCCGTCTACAATGAGCAGTTCTTC.

The chain uses TRBV28 and TRBJ1-4; D might be TRBD1 (6 bases). The V end was cut by 6 bases, the J end by 5 bases, with 13 bases between. CDR3 size: 14 residues. Germline values: CDR1 MDHEN, CDR2 SYDVKM. In DNA, the CDR3 is TGTGCCAGCAGCCAACAAGGGGGAAATGAAAAACTGTTTTTT. This sequence encodes CASSQQGGNEKLFF.

The chain carries TRBV5-1 and TRBJ1-2, with D possibly being TRBD1 (5 bases). Trimming pared 5 bases from V and 3 bases from J, leaving 8 bases between. Germline V gives CDR1 SGHRS, CDR2 YFSETQ. CDR3 size: 12 residues. The CDR3 nucleotides are TGCGCCAGCAGACAGGATCACTATGGCTACACCTTC. It translates to CASRQDHYGYTF.

The V gene is TRBV18, the J gene TRBJ2-5; 10 bases are a match to TRBD2. CDR1 and CDR2 from the germline V gene are KGHSH and LQKENI. This CDR3 spans 16 amino acids. Losses at the gene ends were 3 bases for V and 5 bases for J; bases not matched to a gene: 9. The CDR3 DNA sequence: TGTGCCAGCTCACCGGGGCCTAGCGGGAGAATGGAGACCCAGTACTTC. Translation gives CASSPGPSGRMETQYF.

This chain connects TRBV9 to TRBJ1-1; weak D call: TRBD1 (5 bases). Per germline, CDR1 SGDLS and CDR2 YYNGEE. This CDR3 region has 14 residues. V lost 4 bases and J 9 bases, leaving 19 bases between the germline ends. In nucleotides, the CDR3 is TGTGCCAGCAGCCCCGGACACTTACCAGGCCAAGCTTTCTTT. This translates into CASSPGHLPGQAFF.

The V and J genes are TRBV23-1 and TRBJ1-6, with D tentatively TRBD1 (6 bases). TRBV23-1 is an ORF for which the function is uncertain. V was clipped by 6 bases and J by 6 bases, with 12 bases between them. This CDR3 has 14 residues. Here the CDR3 DNA reads TGCGCCAGCAGCAGGGGTGATATTAATTCACCCCTCCACTTT. It encodes CASSRGDINSPLHF.

The gene calls are TRBV6-1 and TRBJ1-4; TRBD1 agrees at 7 bases. The V gene end was trimmed by 6 bases and the J gene end by 7 bases; junction bases not matched to a gene: 8. The CDR3 extends over 14 amino acids. CDR1 and CDR2 from the germline V gene are MNHNS and SASEGT. The CDR3 here is CASRRGHEGEKLFF. CDR3 nucleotide sequence: TGTGCCAGCAGGAGGGGGCACGAGGGTGAAAAACTGTTTTTT.